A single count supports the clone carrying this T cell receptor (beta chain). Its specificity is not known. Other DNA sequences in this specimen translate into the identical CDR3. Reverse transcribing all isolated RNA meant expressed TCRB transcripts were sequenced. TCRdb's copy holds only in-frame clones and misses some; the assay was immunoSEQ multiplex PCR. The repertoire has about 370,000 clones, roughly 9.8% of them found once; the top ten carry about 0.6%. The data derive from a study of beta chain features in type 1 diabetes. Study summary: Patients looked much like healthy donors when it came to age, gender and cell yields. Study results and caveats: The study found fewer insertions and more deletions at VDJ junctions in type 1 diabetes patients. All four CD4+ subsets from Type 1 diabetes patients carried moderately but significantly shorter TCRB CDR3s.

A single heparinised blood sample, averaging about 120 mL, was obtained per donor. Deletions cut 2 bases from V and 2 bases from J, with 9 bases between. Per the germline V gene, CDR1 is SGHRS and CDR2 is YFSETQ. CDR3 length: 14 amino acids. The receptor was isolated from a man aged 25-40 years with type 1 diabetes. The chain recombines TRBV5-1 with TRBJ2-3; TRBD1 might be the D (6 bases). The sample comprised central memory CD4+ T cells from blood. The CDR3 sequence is CASSFGQYTDTQYF. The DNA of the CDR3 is TGCGCCAGCAGCTTTGGACAGTACACAGATACGCAGTATTTT.